The rows below give T cell receptor beta chains drawn from one sample of a study of T cell responses to AZD1222 COVID-19 vaccine. TCRdb's copy holds only in-frame clones and misses some; the assay was immunoSEQ multiplex PCR. This table holds over 70,000 clones, about 74% found once. Sequenced material: peripheral blood, taken 28 days after the second dose of the MenACWY control vaccine. These receptors were obtained from an adult who received the MenACWY meningococcal vaccine as a control. Both conserved end residues are part of each CDR3.

J | V | CDR3
TRBJ2-1 | TRBV30 | CAWSVRFEGARSEQFF
TRBJ2-1 | TRBV25-1 | CASSPGNEQFF
TRBJ2-3 | TRBV29-1 | CSVATGTSPTDTQYF
TRBJ2-2 | TRBV5-6 | CASSLDFRHYTGELFF
TRBJ2-7 | TRBV11-2 | CASSLHSSSYEQYF
TRBJ1-1 | TRBV5-6 | CASSLFGAGRAFF
TRBJ2-5 | TRBV20-1 | CSADRELTQYF
TRBJ2-2 | TRBV5-1 | CASSNLGPNTGELFF
TRBJ1-4 | TRBV23-1 | CASSQFTGGRTNEKLFF
TRBJ2-1 | TRBV11-3 | CASSLTAGANEQFF
TRBJ1-2 | TRBV6-5 | CASSSAGEGDFYGYTF
TRBJ1-1 | TRBV19 | CASKDKTNTEAFF
TRBJ1-2 | TRBV5-1 | CASSLNGGGYTF
TRBJ2-1 | TRBV25-1 | CATTVTPGMAQFF
TRBJ1-2 | TRBV29-1 | CSARTDAYGYTF
TRBJ1-2 | TRBV9 | CASSPRDRGLESYGYTF
TRBJ2-5 | TRBV7-2 | CASSLVAGEETQYF
TRBJ2-1 | TRBV4-1 | CASSQYGLAGGDNEQFF
TRBJ1-1 | TRBV10-3 | CAISEGLSGRNTEAFF
TRBJ2-1 | TRBV10-1 | CASSEGPNNEQFF
TRBJ1-5 | TRBV19 | CASSIDPEDRGNQPQHF
TRBJ1-6 | TRBV5-1 | CASSSDRGNSPLHF
TRBJ2-7 | TRBV5-6 | CASSRTGYEQYF
TRBJ2-7 | TRBV4-2 | CASSPIGSSYEQYF
TRBJ2-1 | TRBV29-1 | CSVQRGGGGEQFF
TRBJ1-3 | TRBV9 | CASSDSSGGRGGNTIYF
TRBJ1-3 | TRBV7-9 | CASSNHRTGNTIYF
TRBJ2-1 | TRBV5-3 | CARSWGASGGPYNEQFF
TRBJ2-2 | TRBV6-2/TRBV6-3 | CASSLQGAGELFF
TRBJ1-4 | TRBV4-1 | CASSREKDRGVGEKLFF
TRBJ1-1 | TRBV4-2 | CASSQGDGRGTEAFF
TRBJ2-6 | TRBV5-1 | CASRAAGGPTGANVLTF
TRBJ2-6 | TRBV29-1 | CSVESQGPSGANVLTF
TRBJ2-3 | TRBV18 | CASSQQGAADTQYF
TRBJ2-1 | TRBV7-2 | CASSPDRGEQFF
TRBJ1-3 | TRBV29-1 | CSYQGNGNTIYF
TRBJ2-4 | TRBV6-5 | CASSFTGREGVQYF
TRBJ2-2 | TRBV2 | CASSAMGANTGELFF
TRBJ1-5 | TRBV30 | CAWSNRGFQPQHF
TRBJ1-3 | TRBV6-5 | CASKQGDSGNTIYF
TRBJ2-7 | TRBV18 | CASSSRGQGAGEQYF
TRBJ2-7 | TRBV4-2 | CASSLRDRGREYF
TRBJ1-1 | TRBV7-2 | CASSLVHGNTEAFF
TRBJ2-2 | TRBV5-1 | CASSVDSLTGELFF
TRBJ1-3 | TRBV30 | CACSIGAGNTIYF